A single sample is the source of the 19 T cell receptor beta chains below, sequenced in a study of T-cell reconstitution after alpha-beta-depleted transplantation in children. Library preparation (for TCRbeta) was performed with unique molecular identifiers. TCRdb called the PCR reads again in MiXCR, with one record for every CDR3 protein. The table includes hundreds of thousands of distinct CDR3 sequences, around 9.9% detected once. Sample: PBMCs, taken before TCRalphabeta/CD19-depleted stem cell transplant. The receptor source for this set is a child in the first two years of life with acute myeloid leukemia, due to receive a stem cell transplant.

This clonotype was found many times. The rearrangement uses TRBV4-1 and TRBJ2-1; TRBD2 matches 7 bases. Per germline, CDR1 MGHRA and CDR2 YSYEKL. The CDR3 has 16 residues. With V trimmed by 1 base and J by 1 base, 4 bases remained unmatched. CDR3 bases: TGCGCCAGCAGCCAAGGGCGGGGGAGGTCCTACAATGAGCAGTTCTTC. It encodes CASSQGRGRSYNEQFF.

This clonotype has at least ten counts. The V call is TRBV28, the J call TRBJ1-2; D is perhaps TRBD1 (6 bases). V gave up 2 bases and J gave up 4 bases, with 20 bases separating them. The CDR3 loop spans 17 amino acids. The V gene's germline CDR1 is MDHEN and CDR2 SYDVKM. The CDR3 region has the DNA TGTGCCAGCAGTTTAGGCGGGACATTGACGGCGCGCTATGGCTACACCTTC. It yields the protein CASSLGGTLTARYGYTF.

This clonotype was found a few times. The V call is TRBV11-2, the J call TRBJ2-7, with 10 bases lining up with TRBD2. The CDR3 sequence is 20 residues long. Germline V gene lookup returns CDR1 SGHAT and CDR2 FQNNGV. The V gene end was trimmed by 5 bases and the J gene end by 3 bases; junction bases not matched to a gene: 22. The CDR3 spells CASSPTLVLAGKVPLYEQYF. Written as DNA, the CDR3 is TGTGCCAGCAGCCCGACCCTCGTACTAGCGGGGAAGGTCCCGCTCTACGAGCAGTACTTC.

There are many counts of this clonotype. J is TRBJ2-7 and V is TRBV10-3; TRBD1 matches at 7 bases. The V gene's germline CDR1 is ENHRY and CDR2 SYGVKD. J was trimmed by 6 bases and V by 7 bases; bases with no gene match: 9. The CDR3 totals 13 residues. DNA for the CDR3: TGTGCCATCAAGGGGACAGATGTTCGCGAGCAGTACTTC. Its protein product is CAIKGTDVREQYF.

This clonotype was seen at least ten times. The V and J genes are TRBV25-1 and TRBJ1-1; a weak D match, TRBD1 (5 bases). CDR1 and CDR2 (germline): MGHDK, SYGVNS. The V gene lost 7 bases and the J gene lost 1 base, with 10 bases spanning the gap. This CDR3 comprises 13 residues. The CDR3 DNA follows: TGTGCCAGCACCATCACAGGGAACACTGAAGCTTTCTTT. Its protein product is CASTITGNTEAFF.

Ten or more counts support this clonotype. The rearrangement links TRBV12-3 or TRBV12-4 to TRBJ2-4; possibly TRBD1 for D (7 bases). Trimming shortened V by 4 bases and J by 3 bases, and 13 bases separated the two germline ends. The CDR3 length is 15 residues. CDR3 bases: TGTGCCAGCAGTTCGGGGCGGGACAGCAAAAACATTCAGTACTTC. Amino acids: CASSSGRDSKNIQYF.

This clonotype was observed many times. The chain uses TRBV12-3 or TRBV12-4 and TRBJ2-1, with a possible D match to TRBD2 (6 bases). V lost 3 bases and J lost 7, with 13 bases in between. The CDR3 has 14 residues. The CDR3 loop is CASSFFGRRNEQFF. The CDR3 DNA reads TGTGCCAGCAGTTTCTTCGGGAGACGGAATGAGCAGTTCTTC.

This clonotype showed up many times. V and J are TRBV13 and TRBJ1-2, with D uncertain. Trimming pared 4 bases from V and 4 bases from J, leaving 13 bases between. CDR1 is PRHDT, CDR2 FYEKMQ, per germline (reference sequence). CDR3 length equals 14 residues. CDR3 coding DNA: TGTGCCAGCAGCTCAGGACGCCCAACCTATGGCTACACCTTC. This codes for CASSSGRPTYGYTF.

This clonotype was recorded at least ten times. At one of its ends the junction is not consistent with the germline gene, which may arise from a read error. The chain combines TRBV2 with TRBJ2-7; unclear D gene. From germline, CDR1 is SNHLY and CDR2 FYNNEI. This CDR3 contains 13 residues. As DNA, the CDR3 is TGTGCCAGCACTGAAACCCTAGGCTACGAGCAGTACTTC. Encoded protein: CASTETLGYEQYF.

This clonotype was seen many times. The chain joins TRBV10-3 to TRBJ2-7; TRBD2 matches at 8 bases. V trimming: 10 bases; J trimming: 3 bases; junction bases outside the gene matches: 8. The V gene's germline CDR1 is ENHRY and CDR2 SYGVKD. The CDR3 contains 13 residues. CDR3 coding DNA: TGTGCCACCACCCCCAGCGGGGGCTACGAGCAGTACTTC. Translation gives CATTPSGGYEQYF.

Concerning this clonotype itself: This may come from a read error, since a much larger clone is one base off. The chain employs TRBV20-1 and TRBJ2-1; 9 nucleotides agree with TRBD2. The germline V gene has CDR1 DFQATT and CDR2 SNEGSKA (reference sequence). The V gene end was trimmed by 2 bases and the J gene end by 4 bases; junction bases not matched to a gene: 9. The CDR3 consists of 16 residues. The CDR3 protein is CSARLSTSGRYNEQFF. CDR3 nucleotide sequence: TGCAGTGCTAGATTATCCACTAGCGGGCGGTACAATGAGCAGTTCTTC.

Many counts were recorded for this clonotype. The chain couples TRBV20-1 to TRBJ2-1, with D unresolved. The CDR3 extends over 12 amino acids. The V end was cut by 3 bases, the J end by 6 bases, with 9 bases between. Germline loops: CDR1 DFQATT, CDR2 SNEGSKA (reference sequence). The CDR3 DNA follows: TGCAGTGCTAGCCCTACACTCAATGAGCAGTTCTTC. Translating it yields CSASPTLNEQFF.

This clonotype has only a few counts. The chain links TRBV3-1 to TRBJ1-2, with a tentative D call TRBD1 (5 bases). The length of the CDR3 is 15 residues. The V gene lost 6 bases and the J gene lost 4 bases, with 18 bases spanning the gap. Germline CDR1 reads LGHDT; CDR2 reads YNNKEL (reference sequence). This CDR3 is CASRQKGRGPYGYTF. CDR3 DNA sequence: TGTGCCAGCAGACAAAAAGGACGGGGACCCTATGGCTACACCTTC. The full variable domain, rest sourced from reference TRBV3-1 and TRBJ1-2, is DTAVSQTPKYLVTQMGNDKSIKCEQNLGHDTMYWYKQDSKKFLKIMFSYNNKELIINETVPNRFSPKSPDKAHLNLHINSLELGDSAVYFCASRQKGRGPYGYTFGSGTRLTVV.

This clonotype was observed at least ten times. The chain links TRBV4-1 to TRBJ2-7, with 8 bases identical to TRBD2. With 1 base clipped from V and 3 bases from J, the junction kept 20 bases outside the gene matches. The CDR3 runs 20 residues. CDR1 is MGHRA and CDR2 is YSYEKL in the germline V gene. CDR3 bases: TGCGCCAGCAGCCAAGCGTCCGGGGCTAGCGGGTTGTTTTCGGACTACGAGCAGTACTTC. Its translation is CASSQASGASGLFSDYEQYF.

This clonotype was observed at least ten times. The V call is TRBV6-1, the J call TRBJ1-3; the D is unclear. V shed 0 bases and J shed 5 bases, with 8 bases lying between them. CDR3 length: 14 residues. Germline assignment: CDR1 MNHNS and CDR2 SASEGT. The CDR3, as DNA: TGTGCCAGCAGTGAAGCAGGGATCAGAAACACCATATATTTT. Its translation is CASSEAGIRNTIYF.

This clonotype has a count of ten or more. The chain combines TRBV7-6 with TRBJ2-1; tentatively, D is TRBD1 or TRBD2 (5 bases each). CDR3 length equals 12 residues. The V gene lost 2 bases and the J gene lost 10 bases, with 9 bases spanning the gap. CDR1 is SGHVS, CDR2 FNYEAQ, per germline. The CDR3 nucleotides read TGTGCCAGCAGCTTAATCCGGGACGAGCAGTTCTTC. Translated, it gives CASSLIRDEQFF. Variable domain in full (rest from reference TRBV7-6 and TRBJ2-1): GAGVSQSPRYKVTKRGQDVALRCDPISGHVSLYWYRQALGQGPEFLTYFNYEAQQDKSGLPNDRFSAERPEGSISTLTIQRTEQRDSAMYRCASSLIRDEQFFGPGTRLTVL.

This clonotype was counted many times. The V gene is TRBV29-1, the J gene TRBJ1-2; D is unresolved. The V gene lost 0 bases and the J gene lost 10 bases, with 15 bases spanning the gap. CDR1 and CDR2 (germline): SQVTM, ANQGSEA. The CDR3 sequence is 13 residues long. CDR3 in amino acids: CSVEDRNRAAYTF. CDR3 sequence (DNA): TGCAGCGTTGAAGATCGGAATCGGGCAGCCTACACCTTC. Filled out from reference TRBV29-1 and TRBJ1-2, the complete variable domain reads SAVISQKPSRDICQRGTSLTIQCQVDSQVTMMFWYRQQPGQSLTLIATANQGSEATYESGFVIDKFPISRPNLTFSTLTVSNMSPEDSSIYLCSVEDRNRAAYTFGSGTRLTVV.

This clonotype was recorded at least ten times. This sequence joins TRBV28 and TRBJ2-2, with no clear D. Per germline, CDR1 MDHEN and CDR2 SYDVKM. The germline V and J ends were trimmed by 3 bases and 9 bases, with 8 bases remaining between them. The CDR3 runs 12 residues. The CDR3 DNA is TGTGCCAGCAGTTTCCAAGGAAGGGAGCTGTTTTTT. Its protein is CASSFQGRELFF.

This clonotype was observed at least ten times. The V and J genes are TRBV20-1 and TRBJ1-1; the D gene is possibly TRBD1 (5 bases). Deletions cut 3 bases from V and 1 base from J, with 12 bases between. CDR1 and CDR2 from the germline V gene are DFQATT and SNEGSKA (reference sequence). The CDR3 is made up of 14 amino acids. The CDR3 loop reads CSARLAGPNTEAFF. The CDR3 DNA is TGCAGTGCTAGGTTGGCAGGGCCGAACACTGAAGCTTTCTTT.